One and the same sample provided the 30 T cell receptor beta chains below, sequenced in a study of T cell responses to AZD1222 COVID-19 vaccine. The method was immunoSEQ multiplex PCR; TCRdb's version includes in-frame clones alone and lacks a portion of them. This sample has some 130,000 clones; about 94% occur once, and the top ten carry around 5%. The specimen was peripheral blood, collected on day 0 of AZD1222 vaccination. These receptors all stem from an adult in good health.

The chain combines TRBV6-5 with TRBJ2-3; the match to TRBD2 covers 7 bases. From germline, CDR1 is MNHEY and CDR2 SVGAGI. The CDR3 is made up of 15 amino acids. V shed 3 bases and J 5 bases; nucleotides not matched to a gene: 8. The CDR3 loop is CASSYRRGDEDTQYF. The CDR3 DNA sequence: TGTGCCAGCAGTTATCGCCGGGGGGACGAAGATACGCAGTATTTT.

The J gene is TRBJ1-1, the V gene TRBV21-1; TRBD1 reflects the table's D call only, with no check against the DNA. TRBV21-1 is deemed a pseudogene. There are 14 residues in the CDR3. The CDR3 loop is CASSKVRGNTEAFF. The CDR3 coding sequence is TGTGCCAGCAGCAAAGTCAGGGGGAACACTGAAGCTTTCTTT.

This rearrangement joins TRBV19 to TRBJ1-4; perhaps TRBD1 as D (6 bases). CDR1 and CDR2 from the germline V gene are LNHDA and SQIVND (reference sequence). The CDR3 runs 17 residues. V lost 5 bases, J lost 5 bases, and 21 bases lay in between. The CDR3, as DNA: TGTGCCAGTAGTGCAACTCGGGACACAAGACGGAATGAAAAACTGTTTTTT. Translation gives CASSATRDTRRNEKLFF.

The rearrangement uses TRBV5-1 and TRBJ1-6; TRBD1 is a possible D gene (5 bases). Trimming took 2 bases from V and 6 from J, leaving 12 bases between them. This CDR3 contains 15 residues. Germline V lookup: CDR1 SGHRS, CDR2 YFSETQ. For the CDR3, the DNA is TGCGCCAGCAGCTTCTGGGGCGAAGGTAATTCACCCCTCCACTTT. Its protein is CASSFWGEGNSPLHF.

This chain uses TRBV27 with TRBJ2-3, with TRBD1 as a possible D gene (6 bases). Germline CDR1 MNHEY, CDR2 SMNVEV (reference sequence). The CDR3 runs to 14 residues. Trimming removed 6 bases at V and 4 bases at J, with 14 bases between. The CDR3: CASRTGQVADTQYF. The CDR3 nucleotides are TGTGCCAGCAGGACAGGACAAGTGGCAGATACGCAGTATTTT.

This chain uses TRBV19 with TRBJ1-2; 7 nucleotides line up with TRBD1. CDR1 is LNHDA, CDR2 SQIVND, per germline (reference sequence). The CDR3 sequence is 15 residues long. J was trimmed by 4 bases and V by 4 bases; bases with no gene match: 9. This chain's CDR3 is CASSTTGATLYGYTF. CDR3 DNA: TGTGCCAGTAGTACCACAGGGGCTACCCTCTATGGCTACACCTTC.

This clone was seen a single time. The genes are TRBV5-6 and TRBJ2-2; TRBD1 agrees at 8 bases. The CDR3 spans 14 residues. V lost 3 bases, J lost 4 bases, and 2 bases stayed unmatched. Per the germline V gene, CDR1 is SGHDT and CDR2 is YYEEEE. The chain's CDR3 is CASSYRGTTGELFF. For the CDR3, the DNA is TGTGCCAGCAGCTACAGGGGGACCACCGGGGAGCTGTTTTTT.

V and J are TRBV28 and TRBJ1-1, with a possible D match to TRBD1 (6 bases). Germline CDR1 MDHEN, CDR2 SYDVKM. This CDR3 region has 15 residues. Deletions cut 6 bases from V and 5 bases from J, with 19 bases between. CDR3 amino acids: CASRSLDSSRTEAFF. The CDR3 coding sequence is TGTGCCAGCAGGAGCTTGGACAGCTCGAGGACTGAAGCTTTCTTT.

The CDR3 DNA reads TGTGCCAGCAGCCAAGACGAACGGGAAGGGCGGTACGAGCAGTACTTC. Encoded protein: CASSQDEREGRYEQYF. This chain connects TRBV4-2 to TRBJ2-7, with a weak D call TRBD2 (5 bases). The CDR3 consists of 16 residues. Trimming stripped 0 bases from V and 4 bases from J, with 16 bases between. Germline CDR1 reads LGHNA; CDR2 reads YNFKEQ.

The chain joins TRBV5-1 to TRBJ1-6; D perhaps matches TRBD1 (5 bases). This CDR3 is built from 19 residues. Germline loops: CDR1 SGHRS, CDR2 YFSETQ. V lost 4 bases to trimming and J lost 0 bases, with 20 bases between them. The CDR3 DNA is TGCGCCAGCAGCGAGGGCAGAGGGACGGGAAGCTCCTATAATTCACCCCTCCACTTT. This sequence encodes CASSEGRGTGSSYNSPLHF.

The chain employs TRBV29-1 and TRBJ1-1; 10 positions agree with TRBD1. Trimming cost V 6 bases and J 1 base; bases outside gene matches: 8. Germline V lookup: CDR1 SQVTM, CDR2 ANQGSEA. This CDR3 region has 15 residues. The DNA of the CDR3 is TGCAGCGTCGACTCAAGGACAGGGGGGAACACTGAAGCTTTCTTT. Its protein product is CSVDSRTGGNTEAFF.

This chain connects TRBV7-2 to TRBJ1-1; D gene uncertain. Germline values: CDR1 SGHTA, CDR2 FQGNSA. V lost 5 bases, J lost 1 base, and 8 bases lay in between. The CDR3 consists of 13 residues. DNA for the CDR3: TGTGCCAGCAGCCAAGGCAGGAACACTGAAGCTTTCTTT. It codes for CASSQGRNTEAFF.

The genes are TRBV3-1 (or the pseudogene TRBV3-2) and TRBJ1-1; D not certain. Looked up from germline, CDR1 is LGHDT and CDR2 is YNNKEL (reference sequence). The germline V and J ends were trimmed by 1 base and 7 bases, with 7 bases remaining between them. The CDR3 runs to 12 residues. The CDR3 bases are TGTGCCAGCAGCCAAGTGGGCTTTGAAGCTTTCTTT. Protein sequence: CASSQVGFEAFF.

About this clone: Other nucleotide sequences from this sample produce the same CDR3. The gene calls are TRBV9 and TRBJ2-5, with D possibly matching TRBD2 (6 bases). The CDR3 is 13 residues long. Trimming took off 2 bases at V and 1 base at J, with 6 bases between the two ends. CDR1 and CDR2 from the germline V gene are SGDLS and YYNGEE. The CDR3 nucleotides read TGTGCCAGCAGCGTCGGGGGCCAAGAGACCCAGTACTTC. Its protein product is CASSVGGQETQYF.

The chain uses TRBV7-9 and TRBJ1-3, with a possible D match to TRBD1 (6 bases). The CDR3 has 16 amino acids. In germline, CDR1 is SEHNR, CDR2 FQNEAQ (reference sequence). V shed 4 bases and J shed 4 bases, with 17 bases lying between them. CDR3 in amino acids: CASSWTAGEGGNTIYF. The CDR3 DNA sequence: TGTGCCAGCAGCTGGACGGCAGGGGAGGGGGGAAACACCATATATTTT.

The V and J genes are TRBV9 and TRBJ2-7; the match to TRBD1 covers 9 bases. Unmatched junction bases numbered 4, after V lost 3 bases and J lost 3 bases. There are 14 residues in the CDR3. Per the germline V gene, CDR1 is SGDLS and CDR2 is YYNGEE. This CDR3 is CASSGGTGNYEQYF. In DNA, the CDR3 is TGTGCCAGCAGCGGAGGGACAGGGAACTACGAGCAGTACTTC. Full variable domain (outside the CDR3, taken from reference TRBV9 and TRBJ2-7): DSGVTQTPKHLITATGQRVTLRCSPRSGDLSVYWYQQSLDQGLQFLIQYYNGEERAKGNILERFSAQQFPDLHSELNLSSLELGDSALYFCASSGGTGNYEQYFGPGTRLTVT.

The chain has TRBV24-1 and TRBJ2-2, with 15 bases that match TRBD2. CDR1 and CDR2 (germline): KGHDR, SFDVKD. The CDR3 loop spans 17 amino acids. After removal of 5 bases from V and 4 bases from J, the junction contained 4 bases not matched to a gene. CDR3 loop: CATSGGLAGGSTGELFF. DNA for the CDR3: TGTGCCACCAGTGGGGGACTAGCGGGAGGAAGCACCGGGGAGCTGTTTTTT.

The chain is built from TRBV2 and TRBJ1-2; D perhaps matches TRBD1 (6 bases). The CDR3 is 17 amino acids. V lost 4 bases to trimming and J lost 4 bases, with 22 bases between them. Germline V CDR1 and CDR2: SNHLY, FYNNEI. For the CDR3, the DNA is TGTGCCAGCAGTGGAGCCCCCAGAAGCGGGACACCCTATGGCTACACCTTC. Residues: CASSGAPRSGTPYGYTF.

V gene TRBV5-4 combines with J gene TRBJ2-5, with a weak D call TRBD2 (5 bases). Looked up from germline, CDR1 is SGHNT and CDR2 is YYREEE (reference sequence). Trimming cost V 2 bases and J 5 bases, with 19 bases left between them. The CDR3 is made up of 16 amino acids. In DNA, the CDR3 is TGTGCCAGCAGCTTAGGAGGAGTTCGGGTATTGGAGACCCAGTACTTC. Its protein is CASSLGGVRVLETQYF. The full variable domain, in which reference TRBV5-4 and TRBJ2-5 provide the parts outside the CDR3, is ETGVTQSPTHLIKTRGQQVTLRCSSQSGHNTVSWYQQALGQGPQFIFQYYREEENGRGNFPPRFSGLQFPNYSSELNVNALELDDSALYLCASSLGGVRVLETQYFGPGTRLLVL.

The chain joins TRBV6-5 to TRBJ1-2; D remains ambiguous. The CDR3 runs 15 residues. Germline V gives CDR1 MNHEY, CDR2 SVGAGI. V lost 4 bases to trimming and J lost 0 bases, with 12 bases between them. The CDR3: CASSLEQASNYGYTF. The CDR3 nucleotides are TGTGCCAGCAGTTTGGAGCAGGCTTCTAACTATGGCTACACCTTC.

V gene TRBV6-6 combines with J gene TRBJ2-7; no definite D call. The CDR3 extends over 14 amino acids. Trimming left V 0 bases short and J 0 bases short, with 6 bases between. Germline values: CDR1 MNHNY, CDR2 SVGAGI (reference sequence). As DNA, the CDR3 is TGTGCCAGCAGTTACTCGGGGTTCTCCTACGAGCAGTACTTC. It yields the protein CASSYSGFSYEQYF.

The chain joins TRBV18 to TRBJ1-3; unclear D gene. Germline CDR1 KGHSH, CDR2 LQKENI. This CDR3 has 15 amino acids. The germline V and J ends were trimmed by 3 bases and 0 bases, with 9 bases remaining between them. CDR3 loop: CASSPPVYSGNTIYF. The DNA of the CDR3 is TGTGCCAGCTCACCTCCCGTATACTCTGGAAACACCATATATTTT.

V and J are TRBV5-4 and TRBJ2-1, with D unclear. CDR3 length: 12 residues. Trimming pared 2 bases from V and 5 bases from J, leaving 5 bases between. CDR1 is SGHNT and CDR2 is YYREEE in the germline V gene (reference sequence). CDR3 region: CASSLFNNEQFF. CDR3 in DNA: TGTGCCAGCAGCTTATTCAACAATGAGCAGTTCTTC.

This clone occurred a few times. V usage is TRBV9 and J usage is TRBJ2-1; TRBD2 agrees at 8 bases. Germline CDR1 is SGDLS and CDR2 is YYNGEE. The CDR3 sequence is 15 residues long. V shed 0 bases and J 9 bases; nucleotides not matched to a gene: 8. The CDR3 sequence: CASSVVEAGVGEQFF. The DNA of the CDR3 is TGTGCCAGCAGCGTAGTAGAAGCGGGAGTTGGTGAGCAGTTCTTC.

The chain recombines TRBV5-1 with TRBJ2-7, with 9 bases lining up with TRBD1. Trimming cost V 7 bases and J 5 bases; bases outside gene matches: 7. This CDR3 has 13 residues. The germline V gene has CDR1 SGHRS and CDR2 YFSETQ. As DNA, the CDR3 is TGCGCCAGCGAGGGGGACAGGGCCGACGAGCAGTACTTC. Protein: CASEGDRADEQYF.

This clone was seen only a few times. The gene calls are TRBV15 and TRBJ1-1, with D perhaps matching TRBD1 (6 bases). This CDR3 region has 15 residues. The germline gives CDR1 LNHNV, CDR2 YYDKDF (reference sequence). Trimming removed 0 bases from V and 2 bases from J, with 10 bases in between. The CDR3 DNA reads TGTGCCACCAGCAGAGATTTAGGGACAAACACTGAAGCTTTCTTT. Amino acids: CATSRDLGTNTEAFF.

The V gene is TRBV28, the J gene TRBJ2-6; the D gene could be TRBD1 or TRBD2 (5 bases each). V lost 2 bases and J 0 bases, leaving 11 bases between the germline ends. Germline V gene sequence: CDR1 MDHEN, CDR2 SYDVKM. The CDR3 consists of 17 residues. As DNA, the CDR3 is TGTGCCAGCAGTTTAGGGGACGGAGGCTCTGGGGCCAACGTCCTGACTTTC. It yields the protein CASSLGDGGSGANVLTF.

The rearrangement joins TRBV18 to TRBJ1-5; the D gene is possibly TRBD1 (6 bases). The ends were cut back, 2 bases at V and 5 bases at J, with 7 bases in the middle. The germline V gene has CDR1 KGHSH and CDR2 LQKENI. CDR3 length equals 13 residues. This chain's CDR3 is CASSPAGDQPQHF. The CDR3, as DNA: TGTGCCAGCTCACCAGCAGGGGATCAGCCCCAGCATTTT. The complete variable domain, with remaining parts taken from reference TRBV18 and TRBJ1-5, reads NAGVMQNPRHLVRRRGQEARLRCSPMKGHSHVYWYRQLPEEGLKFMVYLQKENIIDESGMPKERFSAEFPKEGPSILRIQQVVRGDSAAYFCASSPAGDQPQHFGDGTRLSIL.

The CDR3 loop reads CASSLGGSGRNQPQHF. The CDR3 DNA reads as TGTGCCAGCAGCTTGGGAGGTTCAGGGCGCAATCAGCCCCAGCATTTT. V usage is TRBV5-4 and J usage is TRBJ1-5; TRBD1 is a possible D gene (5 bases). Between the trimmed V and J ends, which lost 0 bases and 2 bases, there was a span of 12 bases. Germline CDR1 is SGHNT and CDR2 is YYREEE (reference sequence). This CDR3 has 16 amino acids.

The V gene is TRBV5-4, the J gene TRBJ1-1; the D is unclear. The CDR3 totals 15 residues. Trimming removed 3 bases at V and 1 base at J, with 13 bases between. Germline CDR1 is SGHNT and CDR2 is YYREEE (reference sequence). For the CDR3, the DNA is TGTGCCAGCAGCTCGGAAGCGCAGGCGAACACTGAAGCTTTCTTT. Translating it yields CASSSEAQANTEAFF.